These T cell receptor beta chains were read from a single sample in a study of T-cell reconstitution after alpha-beta-depleted transplantation in children. One entry per CDR3 protein results from TCRdb running MiXCR on the PCR reads. In the table there are about 190,000 distinct CDR3 sequences, around 10% of which are singletons. Sequenced here: PBMCs, sampled before TCRalphabeta/CD19-depleted stem cell transplant. The receptors come from a boy aged 2 to 10 with acute myeloid leukemia, due to receive a stem cell transplant. Each CDR3 is given with its conserved first and last residue. The D gene is left open where the match is weak. Clone size, where shown, is once, few, many, or a class for clones that have expanded.

TGTGCCAGCAGTCTGGACAGGGCCCCCTACAATGAGCAGTTCTTC | CASSLDRAPYNEQFF | TRBD1 | TRBJ2-1 | TRBV12-3/TRBV12-4 | many
TGTGCCAGCAGCCAAGTGAAATTCGGGACAGGGGGCTTAAACACTGAAGCTTTCTTT | CASSQVKFGTGGLNTEAFF | TRBD1 | TRBJ1-1 | TRBV4-2 | many
TGTGCCAGCACCACGGGACAGGGTCTCTACGAGCAGTACTTC | CASTTGQGLYEQYF | TRBD1 | TRBJ2-7 | TRBV12-3/TRBV12-4 | many
TGTGCCAGCAGCCATGGACTAGCGGGCACAGATACGCAGTATTTT | CASSHGLAGTDTQYF | TRBD2 | TRBJ2-3 | TRBV4-2 | few
TGCAGTGCTAGAGATTTAGCGGGAGGTGAAAACATTCAGTACTTC | CSARDLAGGENIQYF | TRBD2 | TRBJ2-4 | TRBV20-1 | many
TGCAGTGCTAAAGGAAATGGCTACACCTTC | CSAKGNGYTF | - | TRBJ1-2 | TRBV20-1 | many
TGTGCCAGCAGCCCAAGGGACAGGGGGCTGGATGAGCAGTTCTTC | CASSPRDRGLDEQFF | TRBD1 | TRBJ2-1 | TRBV9 | many
TGCGCCAGCAACGGACAGAACACTGAAGCTTTCTTT | CASNGQNTEAFF | - | TRBJ1-1 | TRBV4-1 | -
TGCGCCAGCACCAGGGACACGGGGGATACGCAGTATTTT | CASTRDTGDTQYF | - | TRBJ2-3 | TRBV5-1 | many
TGCGCCAGCAGCGTAAGCGAAGGTGCCTACGAGCAGTACTTC | CASSVSEGAYEQYF | - | TRBJ2-7 | TRBV5-1 | many
TGTGCCAGCAGGAGGGGGACTAGCCTATCCTACGAGCAGTACTTC | CASRRGTSLSYEQYF | TRBD2 | TRBJ2-7 | TRBV6-2/TRBV6-3 | many
TGCAGTGCTAGGGGCTGGACTAGCGGGATAGGCACCTACAATGAGCAGTTCTTC | CSARGWTSGIGTYNEQFF | TRBD2 | TRBJ2-1 | TRBV20-1 | many
TGTGCCAGCAGCTTCCTCAGGTTCAGGGAAGCTTTCTTT | CASSFLRFREAFF | - | TRBJ1-1 | TRBV11-2 | many
TGTGCCAGCCATTTTTATCAGGGGAGCACCGGGGAGCTGTTTTTT | CASHFYQGSTGELFF | - | TRBJ2-2 | TRBV12-3/TRBV12-4 | many
TGCAGCGTAGACAGACAAGAGACCCAGTACTTC | CSVDRQETQYF | - | TRBJ2-5 | TRBV29-1 | -
TGTGCCAGCAGCTTTAGGGGGGCCAATGAGCAGTTCTTC | CASSFRGANEQFF | - | TRBJ2-1 | TRBV7-8 | many